The rows below give T cell receptor beta chains drawn from one sample of a study of metastatic and nonmetastatic thyroid tumors. TCRdb re-clonotyped the PCR reads through MiXCR. This sample has about 40,000 clones; about 10% occur once, and the top ten carry less than 25%. The specimen was blood. These receptors originate from a female donor with papillary thyroid cancer or a benign thyroid nodule (not recorded which). Some clones in this sample may be carry-over from other donors' samples. Each CDR3 is given with its conserved first and last residue. Each record gives: CDR3 protein, CDR3 DNA, J gene, CDR3 length, D gene, V gene, clone size. D genes are given only for firm matches. Expanded clones get a size class; other rows say once, few or many, or leave the size out.

CDR3 protein: CASSLGGTNEKLFF
CDR3 DNA: TGTGCCAGCAGCTTAGGTGGAACTAATGAAAAACTGTTTTTT
J gene: TRBJ1-4
CDR3 length: 14
D gene: .
V gene: TRBV5-4
clone size: many

CDR3 protein: CASSSHRKNTGELFF
CDR3 DNA: TGTGCCAGCAGTTCGCACAGGAAGAACACCGGGGAGCTGTTTTTT
J gene: TRBJ2-2
CDR3 length: 15
D gene: .
V gene: TRBV12-3/TRBV12-4
clone size: many

CDR3 protein: CASSDLGGRAYEQYF
CDR3 DNA: TGTGCCAGCAGTGATTTGGGAGGCAGGGCCTACGAGCAGTACTTC
J gene: TRBJ2-7
CDR3 length: 15
D gene: .
V gene: TRBV2
clone size: many

CDR3 protein: CSSGVGHVYTF
CDR3 DNA: TGTTCCAGCGGGGTGGGTCACGTCTACACCTTC
J gene: TRBJ1-2
CDR3 length: 11
D gene: .
V gene: TRBV7-8
clone size: .

CDR3 protein: CASSASGNTGELFF
CDR3 DNA: TGTGCCAGCAGTGCAAGCGGGAACACCGGGGAGCTGTTTTTT
J gene: TRBJ2-2
CDR3 length: 14
D gene: .
V gene: TRBV2
clone size: .

CDR3 protein: CASSEEGGEEFF
CDR3 DNA: TGCGCCAGCAGTGAGGAGGGAGGTGAGGAGTTCTTC
J gene: TRBJ2-1
CDR3 length: 12
D gene: .
V gene: TRBV10-2
clone size: many

CDR3 protein: CAWSPAGAWWGYTF
CDR3 DNA: TGTGCCTGGTCCCCAGCGGGGGCTTGGTGGGGCTACACCTTC
J gene: TRBJ1-2
CDR3 length: 14
D gene: .
V gene: TRBV30
clone size: many

CDR3 protein: CASSVASEYNEQFF
CDR3 DNA: TGTGCCAGCAGTGTGGCTAGCGAGTACAATGAGCAGTTCTTC
J gene: TRBJ2-1
CDR3 length: 14
D gene: .
V gene: TRBV6-1
clone size: many

CDR3 protein: CASSPGRGSHVTFF
CDR3 DNA: TGTGCCAGCAGCCCGGGCCGGGGCTCCCACGTGACGTTTTTT
J gene: TRBJ2-2
CDR3 length: 14
D gene: .
V gene: TRBV9
clone size: many

CDR3 protein: CSASSNTEAFF
CDR3 DNA: TGCAGTGCTAGTAGCAACACTGAAGCTTTCTTT
J gene: TRBJ1-1
CDR3 length: 11
D gene: .
V gene: TRBV20-1
clone size: many

CDR3 protein: CASSPGQGVDYGYTF
CDR3 DNA: TGTGCCAGCTCACCGGGACAGGGGGTTGACTATGGCTACACCTTC
J gene: TRBJ1-2
CDR3 length: 15
D gene: TRBD1
V gene: TRBV18
clone size: many

CDR3 protein: CASILGSYSNTEAFF
CDR3 DNA: TGTGCCAGTATTCTGGGGTCTTACTCCAACACTGAAGCTTTCTTT
J gene: TRBJ1-1
CDR3 length: 15
D gene: .
V gene: TRBV19
clone size: few

CDR3 protein: CASTLTSSGTDTQYF
CDR3 DNA: TGTGCCAGCACCCTGACTAGTTCAGGCACAGATACGCAGTATTTT
J gene: TRBJ2-3
CDR3 length: 15
D gene: .
V gene: TRBV6-1
clone size: many

CDR3 protein: CASRLAHSTDTQYF
CDR3 DNA: TGTGCCAGCAGACTAGCGCATAGCACAGATACGCAGTATTTT
J gene: TRBJ2-3
CDR3 length: 14
D gene: TRBD2
V gene: TRBV27
clone size: many

CDR3 protein: CASSLGSWGDTQYF
CDR3 DNA: TGTGCCAGCAGTTTAGGCAGCTGGGGGGATACGCAGTATTTT
J gene: TRBJ2-3
CDR3 length: 14
D gene: .
V gene: TRBV28
clone size: many

CDR3 protein: CASLTDSNQPQHF
CDR3 DNA: TGTGCCAGCCTTACAGACAGCAATCAGCCCCAGCATTTT
J gene: TRBJ1-5
CDR3 length: 13
D gene: .
V gene: TRBV6-1
clone size: .

CDR3 protein: CSARGASGNTIYF
CDR3 DNA: TGCAGTGCGCGGGGGGCGTCTGGAAACACCATATATTTT
J gene: TRBJ1-3
CDR3 length: 13
D gene: .
V gene: TRBV20-1
clone size: .

CDR3 protein: CASSKASGSPNEQFF
CDR3 DNA: TGTGCCAGTAGTAAAGCTAGCGGGAGTCCCAATGAGCAGTTCTTC
J gene: TRBJ2-1
CDR3 length: 15
D gene: TRBD2
V gene: TRBV19
clone size: many

CDR3 protein: CSAGAQGYTGELFF
CDR3 DNA: TGCAGTGCTGGGGCCCAGGGTTACACCGGGGAGCTGTTTTTT
J gene: TRBJ2-2
CDR3 length: 14
D gene: .
V gene: TRBV20-1
clone size: many

CDR3 protein: CASRHGDLLYEQYF
CDR3 DNA: TGTGCCAGCAGACACGGGGACTTACTTTACGAGCAGTACTTC
J gene: TRBJ2-7
CDR3 length: 14
D gene: .
V gene: TRBV6-1
clone size: many

CDR3 protein: CASSLALGTEAFF
CDR3 DNA: TGTGCCAGTAGTTTAGCCCTGGGCACTGAAGCTTTCTTT
J gene: TRBJ1-1
CDR3 length: 13
D gene: .
V gene: TRBV19
clone size: many

CDR3 protein: CASSLSAGSGEAFF
CDR3 DNA: TGTGCCAGCAGTTTAAGTGCAGGGAGTGGTGAAGCTTTCTTT
J gene: TRBJ1-1
CDR3 length: 14
D gene: .
V gene: TRBV28
clone size: many

CDR3 protein: CASSEALYLTYEQYF
CDR3 DNA: TGTGCCAGCAGTGAAGCTCTGTACTTGACGTACGAGCAGTACTTC
J gene: TRBJ2-7
CDR3 length: 15
D gene: .
V gene: TRBV6-1
clone size: many

CDR3 protein: CASSPTGGNYGYTF
CDR3 DNA: TGTGCCAGCAGTCCGACAGGGGGCAACTATGGCTACACCTTC
J gene: TRBJ1-2
CDR3 length: 14
D gene: TRBD1
V gene: TRBV27
clone size: many

CDR3 protein: CASSFPGQGGGYGYTF
CDR3 DNA: TGCGCCAGCAGCTTTCCTGGACAGGGGGGTGGCTATGGCTACACCTTC
J gene: TRBJ1-2
CDR3 length: 16
D gene: TRBD1
V gene: TRBV5-1
clone size: many

CDR3 protein: CASSKVGGVQYF
CDR3 DNA: TGTGCCAGCAGTAAGGTCGGGGGTGTGCAGTATTTT
J gene: TRBJ2-3
CDR3 length: 12
D gene: .
V gene: TRBV14
clone size: many

CDR3 protein: CASSSQGLETQYF
CDR3 DNA: TGTGCCAGTAGTTCCCAGGGTTTGGAGACCCAGTACTTC
J gene: TRBJ2-5
CDR3 length: 13
D gene: .
V gene: TRBV19
clone size: many

CDR3 protein: CASSYSSRFTGELFF
CDR3 DNA: TGTGCCAGCAGTTACTCGAGCAGATTCACCGGGGAGCTGTTTTTT
J gene: TRBJ2-2
CDR3 length: 15
D gene: .
V gene: TRBV6-6
clone size: many

CDR3 protein: CASSLKGDSHLHF
CDR3 DNA: TGTGCCAGCAGCTTAAAGGGGGACTCACACCTCCACTTT
J gene: TRBJ1-6
CDR3 length: 13
D gene: .
V gene: TRBV7-9
clone size: .

CDR3 protein: CASSWVTDEQYF
CDR3 DNA: TGTGCCAGCAGCTGGGTTACGGACGAGCAGTACTTC
J gene: TRBJ2-7
CDR3 length: 12
D gene: .
V gene: TRBV5-6
clone size: many

CDR3 protein: CASREVDRLNTEAFF
CDR3 DNA: TGTGCCAGCAGGGAAGTCGACAGGTTGAACACTGAAGCTTTCTTT
J gene: TRBJ1-1
CDR3 length: 15
D gene: .
V gene: TRBV7-8
clone size: many

CDR3 protein: CAISEFGAADQPQHF
CDR3 DNA: TGTGCCATCAGTGAGTTTGGGGCTGCAGATCAGCCCCAGCATTTT
J gene: TRBJ1-5
CDR3 length: 15
D gene: .
V gene: TRBV10-3
clone size: many

CDR3 protein: CASSGGERSPLHF
CDR3 DNA: TGTGCCAGCAGCGGAGGGGAACGGTCACCCCTCCACTTT
J gene: TRBJ1-6
CDR3 length: 13
D gene: .
V gene: TRBV6-1
clone size: many

CDR3 protein: CSASGGIGNTIYF
CDR3 DNA: TGCAGTGCTAGTGGGGGGATTGGAAACACCATATATTTT
J gene: TRBJ1-3
CDR3 length: 13
D gene: .
V gene: TRBV20-1
clone size: many

CDR3 protein: CAISESTSGTQETQYF
CDR3 DNA: TGTGCCATCAGTGAGTCAACTAGCGGGACTCAAGAGACCCAGTACTTC
J gene: TRBJ2-5
CDR3 length: 16
D gene: TRBD2
V gene: TRBV10-3
clone size: many

CDR3 protein: CASSLPMHLAKNIQYF
CDR3 DNA: TGCGCCAGCAGCCTACCCATGCACCTAGCCAAAAACATTCAGTACTTC
J gene: TRBJ2-4
CDR3 length: 16
D gene: .
V gene: TRBV5-1
clone size: many

CDR3 protein: CASSLEASNTGELFF
CDR3 DNA: TGTGCCAGCAGCTTAGAAGCGAGTAACACCGGGGAGCTGTTTTTT
J gene: TRBJ2-2
CDR3 length: 15
D gene: .
V gene: TRBV7-2
clone size: many

CDR3 protein: CSATIVTPGGAYEQYF
CDR3 DNA: TGCAGTGCTACCATTGTAACGCCGGGAGGCGCCTACGAGCAGTACTTC
J gene: TRBJ2-7
CDR3 length: 16
D gene: TRBD2
V gene: TRBV20-1
clone size: many

CDR3 protein: CASRGGQGFGYTF
CDR3 DNA: TGTGCCAGTAGGGGGGGACAGGGCTTTGGCTACACCTTC
J gene: TRBJ1-2
CDR3 length: 13
D gene: TRBD1
V gene: TRBV19
clone size: many